Given below is one T cell receptor (beta chain) in context. Its binding antigen is unknown. No clone much larger than this one lies a single base away; base qualities are absent. This entry comes from a study of OX40 agonist ivuxolimab in advanced cancers. Regarding the study in general: Ivuxolimab was an agonistic, fully human IgG2 monoclonal antibody directed against OX40 (CD134), a costimulatory receptor. Intravenous ivuxolimab was administered to patients every 2 weeks at six dose levels: 0.01, 0.1, 0.3, 1.5, 3 and 10 mg/kg. Among the roughly 50 dose-escalation patients, about 20 had hepatocellular carcinoma, 15 or so melanoma, 9 renal cell carcinoma and 9 head and neck cancer. The dose-escalation cohort was around 84% male with a mean age of roughly 60 years, ranging from roughly 20 to 80. Patients were allowed to have had prior anti-PD-1, anti-PD-L1 or anti-CTLA-4 therapy, and approximately 37% of the dose-escalation patients had been treated with checkpoint inhibitors. Partial responses occurred in three dose-escalation patients: two with cutaneous melanoma and one with hepatocellular carcinoma. The purpose of peripheral TCRbeta sequencing was to test whether ivuxolimab changed TCR sequence diversity and led to clonal T-cell expansion. The paper covers the monotherapy dose-escalation part of the phase I ivuxolimab trial, which included N ≈ 50 patients. Overall results and qualifications from the work: In the 0.1-3.0 mg/kg groups, partial responders had among the lowest normalized peripheral clonal expansion, particularly in CD8+ T cells. After ivuxolimab, expanded clones were on average more numerous among CD8+ T cells than among CD4+ T cells. Low levels of normalized T-cell clonal expansion were also seen in some patients who did not respond. Which antigens the clonally expanded peripheral T cells were specific for was not determined. At doses of 0.1 to 3.0 mg/kg, clonal expansion of both CD4+ and CD8+ T cells in blood was seen between baseline and week 6.

Patients with autoimmune disease history or receiving systemic immunosuppression were excluded from the trial. Peripheral blood for TCR sequencing was collected from all dose cohorts at baseline, on cycle 4 day 1, and on cycle 7 day 1. The samples were taken from a phase I, first-in-human, multicenter, open-label dose-escalation trial of ivuxolimab. Adults with locally advanced or metastatic melanoma, renal cell carcinoma, hepatocellular carcinoma or head and neck squamous cell carcinoma were enrolled in the trial. Before TCR sequencing, CD4+ T cells and CD8+ T cells from peripheral blood were sorted into separate populations. For sequencing of the TCRbeta CDR3 region, genomic DNA was extracted from the sorted cells. TCRbeta CDR3 regions were sequenced using the immunoSEQ Assay. Drawn from immuneACCESS, this table holds only the in-frame rearrangements with V and J called that TCRdb kept. Clones are partly lost; checked studies trace under half to an unresolved V gene and leave the rest unexplained. Present in this sample are around 67,000 clones, about 81% of which were seen just once. The ten largest account for about 2.4% of the sample.

The cysteine opens and the phenylalanine closes a CDR3 of 17 amino acids. Kept here is only the CDR3 DNA, which spans 51 bases and is read in frame from base 1. CDR1 and CDR2 (SGHDT, YYEEEE) derive from the germline V gene. V and J are truncated by 6 bases and 1 base respectively, leaving an intervening sequence of 22 bases. This chain joins TRBV5-6 to TRBJ1-1; the D region possibly corresponds to TRBD1 (6 bases align). The sequence came from an adult with an advanced solid tumor such as melanoma, head and neck, liver or kidney cancer. The sample here was CD4+ or CD8+ T cells sorted from blood, taken in a trial of the OX40 agonist ivuxolimab. The CDR3 protein sequence reads: CASNRRGGEGWNTEAFF. The DNA reads TGTGCCAGCAACCGACGGGGGGGCGAAGGGTGGAACACTGAAGCTTTCTTT.